The entry below describes one T cell receptor beta chain. Its specificity is unknown. These data come from a study of cytomegalovirus exposure and HLA in healthy donors. About the study: A data release that came early held some 79 million unique TCRs from HLA-typed donors. Study results and limitations: Several of the most significant clusters appeared, in a later analysis, to be linked to common viral pathogens. Most TCR sequences were uncommon, yet certain public TCRs appeared in many donors. Cytomegalovirus status was reportedly diagnosed by the classifier with high sensitivity and specificity.

Primers: 60 Vbeta forward and 13 Jbeta reverse. This table comes from immunoSEQ multiplex PCR, and its TCRdb copy is limited to in-frame clones, with some not included. The sample carries some 110,000 clones, around 64% recorded once. The source is a young man in good health and CMV-seropositive. Sequencing was done on a sample of PBMCs.

CDR3 sequence: CAISESRQGPENTEAFF. Here the CDR3 DNA reads TGTGCCATCAGTGAGTCGAGACAGGGACCGGAGAACACTGAAGCTTTCTTT. The gene calls are TRBV10-3 and TRBJ1-1, with 7 bases aligning to TRBD1. Trimming at V came to 0 bases and at J to 1 base, leaving 8 bases not matched to a gene. The CDR3 runs 17 residues. The germline CDR1 and CDR2 sequences are ENHRY and SYGVKD.